The 18 T cell receptor beta chains listed next were all sequenced from one sample in a study of blood T cell repertoires in COVID-19. This table comes from immunoSEQ multiplex PCR, and its TCRdb copy is limited to in-frame clones, with some not included. Among about 360,000 clones listed, more than 85% were seen once. The sequencing sample was made of peripheral blood. The receptors were sampled from a human donor in a cohort sampled during active COVID-19.

The chain couples TRBV19 to TRBJ2-3, with TRBD2 matching 7 bases. V dropped 3 bases and J dropped 7; count of bases not matched to a gene: 10. The germline CDR1 and CDR2 sequences are LNHDA and SQIVND (reference sequence). This CDR3 is 15 amino acids long. CDR3 sequence: CASSIGGSIGNTQYF. The CDR3 region has the DNA TGTGCCAGTAGTATCGGCGGGAGTATCGGAAATACGCAGTATTTT.

V is TRBV19 and J is TRBJ2-6; the D is unclear. Trimming cost V 3 bases and J 4 bases, with 4 bases left between them. CDR1 is LNHDA, CDR2 SQIVND, per germline (reference sequence). The CDR3 extends over 13 amino acids. This chain's CDR3 is CASSIQGANVLTF. The CDR3 coding sequence is TGTGCCAGTAGTATCCAGGGGGCCAACGTCCTGACTTTC.

This clone has only a few counts. The chain is built from TRBV24-1 and TRBJ1-6; the match to TRBD1 covers 11 bases. The CDR3 is made up of 18 amino acids. CDR1 and CDR2 from the germline V gene are KGHDR and SFDVKD. J gave up 5 bases and V 6 bases, and 11 bases lay outside the gene matches. The CDR3 reads CATSSKPGQGEDNSPLHF. In DNA form, the CDR3 reads TGTGCCACCAGTTCAAAACCGGGACAGGGGGAAGATAATTCACCCCTCCACTTT.

V usage is TRBV30 and J usage is TRBJ1-2, with D perhaps matching TRBD1 (5 bases). Trimming took off 2 bases at V and 14 bases at J, with 18 bases between the two ends. In germline, CDR1 is GTSNPN, CDR2 SVGIG (reference sequence). CDR3 length: 12 amino acids. The CDR3 nucleotides read TGTGCCTGGAGTATTACAGGCTCCGGGGGAACCTTC. Amino acid sequence: CAWSITGSGGTF.

This clone was seen just once. The rearrangement links TRBV7-8 to TRBJ2-2, with TRBD2 matching 12 bases. Losses at the gene ends were 2 bases for V and 6 bases for J; bases not matched to a gene: 1. In germline, CDR1 is SGHVS, CDR2 FQNEAQ. CDR3 size: 15 residues. The DNA for the CDR3 is TGTGCCAGCAGCTTACTAGCGGGGGGGCCCGGGGAGCTGTTTTTT. The encoded protein is CASSLLAGGPGELFF.

The rearrangement links TRBV5-1 to TRBJ1-2; the match to TRBD1 covers 9 bases. V lost 4 bases, J lost 6 bases, and 4 bases stayed unmatched. The V gene's germline CDR1 is SGHRS and CDR2 YFSETQ. The CDR3 covers 13 residues. CDR3 DNA: TGCGCCAGCAGCCCACAGGGGGCGCATGGCTACACCTTC. It translates to CASSPQGAHGYTF.

The gene calls are TRBV13 and TRBJ2-5, with D possibly TRBD1 on 5 matching bases. This CDR3 is 15 amino acids long. The V and J ends lost 2 bases and 1 base respectively, with 11 bases between them. Per the germline V gene, CDR1 is PRHDT and CDR2 is FYEKMQ (reference sequence). Written as DNA, the CDR3 is TGTGCCAGCAGCTTATCTAGGGGAAGCCAAGAGACCCAGTACTTC. This translates into CASSLSRGSQETQYF.

The chain links TRBV7-3 to TRBJ2-1; 9 bases fit TRBD1. The CDR3 spans 18 residues. Germline values: CDR1 SGHTA, CDR2 FQGTGA. Losses at the gene ends were 5 bases for V and 0 bases for J; bases not matched to a gene: 11. CDR3 DNA: TGTGCCAGCAGCCTATCGGGACAGGGCTATAGCTCCTACAATGAGCAGTTCTTC. Translation gives CASSLSGQGYSSYNEQFF. The full variable domain, in which reference TRBV7-3 and TRBJ2-1 provide the parts outside the CDR3, is GAGVSQTPSNKVTEKGKYVELRCDPISGHTALYWYRQSLGQGPEFLIYFQGTGAADDSGLPNDRFFAVRPEGSVSTLKIQRTERGDSAVYLCASSLSGQGYSSYNEQFFGPGTRLTVL.

V and J are TRBV5-1 and TRBJ1-5, with D unclear. The V end was cut by 0 bases, the J end by 2 bases, with 9 bases between. Germline V gives CDR1 SGHRS, CDR2 YFSETQ. This CDR3 comprises 15 residues. CDR3 nucleotides: TGCGCCAGCAGCTTGGACGGGGTCGGCAATCAGCCCCAGCATTTT. This sequence encodes CASSLDGVGNQPQHF.

CDR3 bases: TGCAGTGCTGGTGGACTAGCAGACTACAATGAGCAGTTCTTC. As protein: CSAGGLADYNEQFF. J is TRBJ2-1 and V is TRBV20-1; 8 positions agree with TRBD2. This CDR3 is 14 amino acids long. V lost 5 bases to trimming and J lost 3 bases; unmatched junction nucleotides: 6. Germline values: CDR1 DFQATT, CDR2 SNEGSKA (reference sequence).

This clone was seen only once. The chain employs TRBV2 and TRBJ2-2, with TRBD1 as a possible D gene (6 bases). Germline lookup yields CDR1 SNHLY and CDR2 FYNNEI. The CDR3 sequence is 14 residues long. Trimming cost V 4 bases and J 5 bases, with 11 bases left between them. In nucleotides, the CDR3 is TGTGCCAGCAGTGTTAACAGGGTTACCGGGGAGCTGTTTTTT. Protein: CASSVNRVTGELFF. The complete variable domain, with remaining parts taken from reference TRBV2 and TRBJ2-2, reads EPEVTQTPSHQVTQMGQEVILRCVPISNHLYFYWYRQILGQKVEFLVSFYNNEISEKSEIFDDQFSVERPDGSNFTLKIRSTKLEDSAMYFCASSVNRVTGELFFGEGSRLTVL.

The chain joins TRBV28 to TRBJ2-2; 8 bases are a match to TRBD2. This CDR3 contains 14 residues. Germline CDR1 reads MDHEN; CDR2 reads SYDVKM. V was clipped by 2 bases and J by 5 bases; unmatched bases: 1. The chain's CDR3 is CASSLRGGTGELFF. CDR3 nucleotide sequence: TGTGCCAGCAGTTTACGCGGGGGGACCGGGGAGCTGTTTTTT.

The chain uses TRBV4-2 and TRBJ2-7, with 7 nucleotides matching TRBD1. With V trimmed by 0 bases and J by 7 bases, 9 bases remained unmatched. Germline V gives CDR1 LGHNA, CDR2 YNFKEQ. CDR3 length: 15 amino acids. The CDR3 sequence: CASSQDFRDRDEQYF. CDR3 DNA sequence: TGTGCCAGCAGCCAAGATTTCCGCGACAGGGATGAGCAGTACTTC.

The V gene is TRBV27, the J gene TRBJ2-3, with TRBD2 as a possible D gene (5 bases). The V end was cut by 2 bases, the J end by 2 bases, with 11 bases between. The V gene's germline CDR1 is MNHEY and CDR2 SMNVEV (reference sequence). The CDR3 loop spans 15 amino acids. As DNA, the CDR3 is TGTGCCAGCAGTTTAGGGAGCGGTCTCACAGATACGCAGTATTTT. The encoded protein is CASSLGSGLTDTQYF.

J is TRBJ2-2 and V is TRBV6-6, with D uncertain. Per germline, CDR1 MNHNY and CDR2 SVGAGI (reference sequence). The CDR3 is made up of 14 amino acids. Trimming cost V 0 bases and J 3 bases, with 5 bases left between them. CDR3 amino acids: CASSYSPDTGELFF. The CDR3 region has the DNA TGTGCCAGCAGTTACTCCCCCGACACCGGGGAGCTGTTTTTT.

The sample holds a few counts of this clone. The chain links TRBV23-1 to TRBJ1-1, with 9 positions matching TRBD1. TRBV23-1 is identified as an open reading frame with a role that is uncertain. Trimming took 0 bases from V and 5 from J; bases not matched to a gene: 7. The CDR3 is 16 amino acids. The CDR3 DNA reads as TGCGCCAGCAGTCAATCGAAGGACAGGGGCTGGACTGAAGCTTTCTTT. It specifies CASSQSKDRGWTEAFF.

V and J are TRBV15 and TRBJ2-2, with a possible D match to TRBD1 (6 bases). Germline lookup yields CDR1 LNHNV and CDR2 YYDKDF (reference sequence). The ends were cut back, 3 bases at V and 6 bases at J, with 17 bases in the middle. The CDR3 has 16 residues. CDR3 amino acids: CATSRRSGVLSGELFF. CDR3 coding DNA: TGTGCCACCAGCAGGAGGTCAGGGGTTTTGTCCGGGGAGCTGTTTTTT.

CDR3 in DNA: TGTGCCAGCAGCCAAGGACTAGCGGGGTCGGCTCCCTACGAGCAGTACTTC. Residues: CASSQGLAGSAPYEQYF. The chain is built from TRBV3-1 (or the pseudogene TRBV3-2) and TRBJ2-7; 11 bases fit TRBD2. The CDR3 extends over 17 amino acids. Germline-derived CDR1 and CDR2 are LGHDT and YNNKEL (reference sequence). The J segment lost 2 bases and the V segment lost 1 base, leaving 7 bases of the junction unmatched.